A single sample is the source of the 12 T cell receptor beta chains below, sequenced in a study of blood T cell repertoires in COVID-19. The table came from immunoSEQ multiplex PCR; TCRdb's copy has only in-frame clones and leaves some out. The table lists approximately 240,000 clones, 83% of them singletons. Sequencing input: peripheral blood. The receptor source for this set is a woman aged 25 to 39 with COVID-19, enrolled during active disease.

The J gene is TRBJ1-3, the V gene TRBV6-5; TRBD1 is a possible D gene (5 bases). Germline CDR1 and CDR2: MNHEY and SVGAGI. The CDR3 sequence is 15 residues long. V lost 8 bases and J 4 bases, leaving 18 bases between the germline ends. CDR3 nucleotides: TGTGCCAGCTCCTTGGGGGGACGAAGAGGAAACACCATATATTTT. Translating it yields CASSLGGRRGNTIYF.

The chain couples TRBV6-5 to TRBJ2-3; no firm D call. The V and J ends lost 6 bases and 2 bases respectively, with 15 bases between them. The CDR3 extends over 15 amino acids. Germline V gene data show CDR1 as MNHEY and CDR2 as SVGAGI. CDR3: CASRQSPPNTDTQYF. In nucleotides, the CDR3 is TGTGCCAGCAGACAGTCCCCCCCCAACACAGATACGCAGTATTTT.

The table lists this clone with a few counts. This chain uses TRBV5-6 with TRBJ2-1, with D possibly TRBD2 on 6 matching bases. Germline values: CDR1 SGHDT, CDR2 YYEEEE. This CDR3 is built from 14 residues. V lost 6 bases, J lost 8 bases, and 18 bases lay in between. CDR3 protein: CASNIATRLDEQFF. In nucleotides, the CDR3 is TGTGCCAGCAATATTGCGACTAGGTTGGATGAGCAGTTCTTC.

The chain combines TRBV9 with TRBJ2-3, with a possible D match to TRBD2 (5 bases). CDR3 size: 15 residues. Germline lookup yields CDR1 SGDLS and CDR2 YYNGEE. V lost 4 bases, J lost 4 bases, and 16 bases lay in between. The CDR3 spells CASSTRGVNSDTQYF. Written as DNA, the CDR3 is TGTGCCAGCAGCACTAGAGGAGTTAACTCAGATACGCAGTATTTT.

The gene calls are TRBV27 and TRBJ2-7; 8 bases are shared with TRBD1. Trimming removed 0 bases from V and 2 bases from J; junction bases left unmatched: 0. The CDR3 is 14 amino acids. CDR1 and CDR2 (germline): MNHEY, SMNVEV (reference sequence). The CDR3 sequence: CASSLSTGAYEQYF. The CDR3 DNA follows: TGTGCCAGCAGTTTATCGACAGGGGCCTACGAGCAGTACTTC.

The V gene is TRBV24-1, the J gene TRBJ2-5; D is perhaps TRBD2 (7 bases). Per germline, CDR1 KGHDR and CDR2 SFDVKD. The CDR3 totals 15 residues. V lost 1 base and J lost 5, with 13 bases in between. Here the CDR3 DNA reads TGTGCCACCAGTGATTTAGGGGGGGCAGGGGAGACCCAGTACTTC. Translating it yields CATSDLGGAGETQYF.

V and J are TRBV11-2 and TRBJ2-4; 9 nucleotides agree with TRBD2. CDR1 is SGHAT and CDR2 is FQNNGV in the germline V gene. The CDR3 runs 14 residues. V gave up 3 bases and J gave up 6 bases; unmatched junction bases: 3. The CDR3 region is CASSLRGGANIQYF. Written as DNA, the CDR3 is TGTGCCAGCAGCTTGCGGGGGGGCGCAAACATTCAGTACTTC.

The chain is built from TRBV6-5 and TRBJ1-1; tentative D call: TRBD1 (5 bases). Trimming pared 0 bases from V and 5 bases from J, leaving 16 bases between. CDR1 is MNHEY, CDR2 SVGAGI, per germline. The CDR3 loop spans 16 amino acids. The CDR3 coding sequence is TGTGCCAGCAGTTACTCCGGGGGGAGATTAGGGACTGAAGCTTTCTTT. It is translated as CASSYSGGRLGTEAFF.

This clone was observed a single time. The chain uses TRBV3-1 (or the pseudogene TRBV3-2) and TRBJ2-3; 8 bases agree with TRBD2. The germline gives CDR1 LGHDT, CDR2 YNNKEL (reference sequence). There are 18 residues in the CDR3. The ends lost 1 base at V and 2 bases at J; junction bases unmatched: 11. The CDR3 region has the DNA TGTGCCAGCAGCCAAGTGGGGGGCGCGGGAGGTTTCACAGATACGCAGTATTTT. Its translation is CASSQVGGAGGFTDTQYF.

The rearrangement joins TRBV9 to TRBJ2-4, with TRBD2 matching 7 bases. Germline assignment: CDR1 SGDLS and CDR2 YYNGEE. Losses at the gene ends were 4 bases for V and 0 bases for J; bases not matched to a gene: 22. The length of the CDR3 is 21 residues. CDR3 nucleotides: TGTGCCAGCAGCATCATAGGGTCGGGCGGGAGAGGGGATTTAGCCAAAAACATTCAGTACTTC. Its protein is CASSIIGSGGRGDLAKNIQYF. The full variable domain, its missing parts supplied by reference TRBV9 and TRBJ2-4, is DSGVTQTPKHLITATGQRVTLRCSPRSGDLSVYWYQQSLDQGLQFLIQYYNGEERAKGNILERFSAQQFPDLHSELNLSSLELGDSALYFCASSIIGSGGRGDLAKNIQYFGAGTRLSVL.

This clone was picked up one time. CDR3 residues: CASTAVRNTGELFF. DNA of the CDR3: TGTGCCAGCACCGCGGTCCGGAACACCGGGGAGCTGTTTTTT. V usage is TRBV5-4 and J usage is TRBJ2-2, with unresolved D. The V end lost 6 bases, the J end lost 1 base, and 10 bases lay between the germline ends. From germline, CDR1 is SGHNT and CDR2 YYREEE (reference sequence). This CDR3 is built from 14 residues.

The CDR3 DNA sequence: TGTGCTAGTGGTTTGGATCGGGGATTGGGAGAGACCCAGTACTTC. Translated, it gives CASGLDRGLGETQYF. The chain has TRBV12-5 and TRBJ2-5; TRBD2 might be the D (5 bases). The V gene lost 1 base and the J gene lost 4 bases, with 13 bases spanning the gap. The CDR3 extends over 15 amino acids. Germline lookup yields CDR1 LGHNT and CDR2 FRNRAP.